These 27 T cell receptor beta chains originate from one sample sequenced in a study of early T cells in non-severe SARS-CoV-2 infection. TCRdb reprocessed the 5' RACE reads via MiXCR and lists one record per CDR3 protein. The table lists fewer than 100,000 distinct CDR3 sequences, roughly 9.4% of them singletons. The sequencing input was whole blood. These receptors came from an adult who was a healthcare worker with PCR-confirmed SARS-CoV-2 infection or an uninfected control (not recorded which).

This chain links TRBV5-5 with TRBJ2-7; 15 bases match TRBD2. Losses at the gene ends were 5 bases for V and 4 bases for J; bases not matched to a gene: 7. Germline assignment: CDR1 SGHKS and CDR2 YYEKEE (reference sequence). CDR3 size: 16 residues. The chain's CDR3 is CASSPGLAGGRYEQYF. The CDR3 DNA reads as TGTGCCAGCAGTCCCGGACTAGCGGGAGGGAGGTACGAGCAGTACTTC.

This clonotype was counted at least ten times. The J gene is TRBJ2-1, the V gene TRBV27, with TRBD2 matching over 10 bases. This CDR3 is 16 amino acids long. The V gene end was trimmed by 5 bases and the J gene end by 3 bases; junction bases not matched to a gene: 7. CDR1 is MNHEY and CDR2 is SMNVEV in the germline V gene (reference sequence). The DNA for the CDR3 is TGTGCCAGCAGTAGTTATAGCGGGGGGAACTACAATGAGCAGTTCTTC. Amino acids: CASSSYSGGNYNEQFF.

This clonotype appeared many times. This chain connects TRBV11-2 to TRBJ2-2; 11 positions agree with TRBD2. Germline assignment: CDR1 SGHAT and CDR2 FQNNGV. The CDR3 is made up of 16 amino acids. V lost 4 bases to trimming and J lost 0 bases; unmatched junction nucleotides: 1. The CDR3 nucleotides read TGTGCCAGCAGCTCGGGACTAGCGGCGAACACCGGGGAGCTGTTTTTT. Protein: CASSSGLAANTGELFF.

CDR3 coding DNA: TGCGCCAGCAGCCCCCTTGGGGGCCAGGGGTCTCATGGCTACACCTTC. It codes for CASSPLGGQGSHGYTF. The chain joins TRBV4-1 to TRBJ1-2; D may be TRBD1 (6 bases). The germline V gene encodes CDR1 MGHRA and CDR2 YSYEKL. The CDR3 runs to 16 residues. V was cut by 4 bases and J by 6 bases, with 21 bases left in between.

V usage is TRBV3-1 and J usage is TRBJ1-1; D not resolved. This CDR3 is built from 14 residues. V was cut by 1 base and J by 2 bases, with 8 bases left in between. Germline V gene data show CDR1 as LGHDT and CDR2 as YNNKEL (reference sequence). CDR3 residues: CASSQVAANTEAFF. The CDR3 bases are TGTGCCAGCAGCCAAGTTGCTGCAAACACTGAAGCTTTCTTT.

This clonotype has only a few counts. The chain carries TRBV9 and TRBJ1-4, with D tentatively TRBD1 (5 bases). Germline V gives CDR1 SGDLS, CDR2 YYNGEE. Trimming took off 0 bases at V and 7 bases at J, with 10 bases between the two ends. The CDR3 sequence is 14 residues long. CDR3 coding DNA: TGTGCCAGCAGCGTAGGTGGGGCAGTTGAAAAACTGTTTTTT. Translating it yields CASSVGGAVEKLFF.

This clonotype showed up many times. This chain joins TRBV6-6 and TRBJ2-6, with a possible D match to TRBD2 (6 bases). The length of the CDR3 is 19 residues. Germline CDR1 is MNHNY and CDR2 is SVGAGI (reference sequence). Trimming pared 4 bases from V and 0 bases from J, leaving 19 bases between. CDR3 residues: CASSSLVGTANSGANVLTF. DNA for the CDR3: TGTGCCAGCAGTTCCTTAGTCGGGACTGCCAACTCTGGGGCCAACGTCCTGACTTTC.

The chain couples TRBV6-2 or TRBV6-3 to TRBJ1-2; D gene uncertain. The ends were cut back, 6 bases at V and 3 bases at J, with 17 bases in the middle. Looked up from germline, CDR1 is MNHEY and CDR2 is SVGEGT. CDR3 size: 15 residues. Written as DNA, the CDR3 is TGTGCCAGCAGCTATCTGCGCCCTTCCGACTATGGCTACACCTTC. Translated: CASSYLRPSDYGYTF.

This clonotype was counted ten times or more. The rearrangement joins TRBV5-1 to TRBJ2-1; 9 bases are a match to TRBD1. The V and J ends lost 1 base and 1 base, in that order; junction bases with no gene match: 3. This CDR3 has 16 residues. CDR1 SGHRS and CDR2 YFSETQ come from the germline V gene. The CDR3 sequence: CASSLRGTGSYNEQFF. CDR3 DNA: TGCGCCAGCAGCTTGAGAGGGACAGGGTCCTACAATGAGCAGTTCTTC. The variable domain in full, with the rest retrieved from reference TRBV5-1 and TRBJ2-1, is KAGVTQTPRYLIKTRGQQVTLSCSPISGHRSVSWYQQTPGQGLQFLFEYFSETQRNKGNFPGRFSGRQFSNSRSEMNVSTLELGDSALYLCASSLRGTGSYNEQFFGPGTRLTVL.

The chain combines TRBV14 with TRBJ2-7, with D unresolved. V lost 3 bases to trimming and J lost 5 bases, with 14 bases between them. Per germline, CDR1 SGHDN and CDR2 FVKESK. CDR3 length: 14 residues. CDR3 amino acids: CASSHLTPRHEQYF. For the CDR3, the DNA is TGTGCCAGCAGCCACCTCACCCCCCGGCACGAGCAGTACTTC.

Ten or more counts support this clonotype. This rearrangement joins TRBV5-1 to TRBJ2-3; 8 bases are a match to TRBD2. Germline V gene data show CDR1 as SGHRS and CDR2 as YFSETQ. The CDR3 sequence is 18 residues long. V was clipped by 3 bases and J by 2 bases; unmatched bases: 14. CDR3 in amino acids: CASSSGLGLSRATDTQYF. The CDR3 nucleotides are TGCGCCAGCAGCTCGGGACTAGGATTATCTAGGGCCACAGATACGCAGTATTTT.

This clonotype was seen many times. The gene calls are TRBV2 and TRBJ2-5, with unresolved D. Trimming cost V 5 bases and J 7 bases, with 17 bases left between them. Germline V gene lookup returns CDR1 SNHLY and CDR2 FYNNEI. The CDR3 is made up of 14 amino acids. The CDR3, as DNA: TGTGCCAGCAGTCTCCGACAAGGCTCAAGGACCCAGTACTTC. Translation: CASSLRQGSRTQYF.

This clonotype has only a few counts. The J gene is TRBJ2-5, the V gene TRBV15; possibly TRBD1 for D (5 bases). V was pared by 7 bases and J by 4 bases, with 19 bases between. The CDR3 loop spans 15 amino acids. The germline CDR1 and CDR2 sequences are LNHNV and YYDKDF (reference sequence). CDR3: CATTQTRQSLETQYF. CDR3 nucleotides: TGTGCCACCACCCAAACCCGACAGAGCCTAGAGACCCAGTACTTC.

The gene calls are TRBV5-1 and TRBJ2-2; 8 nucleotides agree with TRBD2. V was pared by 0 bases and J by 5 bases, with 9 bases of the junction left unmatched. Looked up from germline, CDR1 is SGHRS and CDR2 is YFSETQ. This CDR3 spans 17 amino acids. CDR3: CASSLAPGTRMTGELFF. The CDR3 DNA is TGCGCCAGCAGCTTGGCCCCCGGGACTAGGATGACCGGGGAGCTGTTTTTT.

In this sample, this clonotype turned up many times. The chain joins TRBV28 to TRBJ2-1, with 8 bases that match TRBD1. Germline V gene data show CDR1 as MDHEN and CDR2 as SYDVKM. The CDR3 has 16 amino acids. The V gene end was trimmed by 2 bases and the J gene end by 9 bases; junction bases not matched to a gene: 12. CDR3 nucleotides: TGTGCCAGCAGTTTAAGGGACAGGATTCCGGTGGGTGAGCAGTTCTTC. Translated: CASSLRDRIPVGEQFF.

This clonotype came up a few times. The CDR3 region has the DNA TGCGCCAGCAGCACTGAGGGGCGCCGGGTCACTGAAGCTTTCTTT. It codes for CASSTEGRRVTEAFF. The chain has TRBV5-1 and TRBJ1-1; tentatively, D is TRBD1 (5 bases). The length of the CDR3 is 15 residues. The germline CDR1 and CDR2 sequences are SGHRS and YFSETQ. V lost 4 bases and J lost 4, with 17 bases in between.

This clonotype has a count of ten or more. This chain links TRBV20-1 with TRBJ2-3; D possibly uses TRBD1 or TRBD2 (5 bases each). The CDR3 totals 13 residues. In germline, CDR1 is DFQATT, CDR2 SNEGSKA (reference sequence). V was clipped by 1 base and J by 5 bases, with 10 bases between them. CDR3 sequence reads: CSARVGTIDTQYF. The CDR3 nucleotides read TGCAGTGCTAGAGTCGGGACGATAGATACGCAGTATTTT.

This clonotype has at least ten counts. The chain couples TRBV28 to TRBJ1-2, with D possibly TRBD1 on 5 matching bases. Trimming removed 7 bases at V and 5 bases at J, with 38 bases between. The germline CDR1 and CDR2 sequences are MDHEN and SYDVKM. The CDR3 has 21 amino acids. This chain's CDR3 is CASITGSWGRKAGVHLYGYTF. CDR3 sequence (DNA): TGTGCCAGCATAACGGGGAGTTGGGGGAGAAAAGCAGGTGTTCACTTATATGGCTACACCTTC.

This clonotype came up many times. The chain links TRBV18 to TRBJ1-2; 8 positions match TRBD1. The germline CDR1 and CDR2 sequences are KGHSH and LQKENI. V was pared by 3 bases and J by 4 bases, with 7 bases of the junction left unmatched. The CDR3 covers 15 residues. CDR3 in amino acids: CASSPLDREGYGYTF. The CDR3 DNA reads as TGTGCCAGCTCACCTCTGGACAGGGAAGGCTATGGCTACACCTTC.

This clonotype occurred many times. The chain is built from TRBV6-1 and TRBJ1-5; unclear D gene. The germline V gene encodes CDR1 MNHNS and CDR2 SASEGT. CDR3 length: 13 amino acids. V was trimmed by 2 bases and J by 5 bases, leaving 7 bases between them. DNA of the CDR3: TGTGCCAGCAGTGAAAGCTTCGATCAGCCCCAGCATTTT. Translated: CASSESFDQPQHF.

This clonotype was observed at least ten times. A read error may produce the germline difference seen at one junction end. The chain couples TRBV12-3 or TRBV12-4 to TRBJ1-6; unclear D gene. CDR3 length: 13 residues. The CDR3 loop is CASTPGQNLPLHF. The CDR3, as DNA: TGTGCCAGCACCCCGGGCCAGAATTTACCCCTCCACTTT.

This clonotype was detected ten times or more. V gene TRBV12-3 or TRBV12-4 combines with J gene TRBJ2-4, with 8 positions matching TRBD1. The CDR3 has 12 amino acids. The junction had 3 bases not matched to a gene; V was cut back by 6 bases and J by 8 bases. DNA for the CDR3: TGTGCCAGCAGCCAGGACAGGGACATTCAGTACTTC. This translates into CASSQDRDIQYF.

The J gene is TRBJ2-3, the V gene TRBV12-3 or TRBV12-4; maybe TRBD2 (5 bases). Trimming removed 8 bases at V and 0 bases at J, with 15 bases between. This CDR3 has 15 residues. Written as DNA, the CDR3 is TGTGCCAGCGGATATGACTACACTAGCACAGATACGCAGTATTTT. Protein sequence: CASGYDYTSTDTQYF.

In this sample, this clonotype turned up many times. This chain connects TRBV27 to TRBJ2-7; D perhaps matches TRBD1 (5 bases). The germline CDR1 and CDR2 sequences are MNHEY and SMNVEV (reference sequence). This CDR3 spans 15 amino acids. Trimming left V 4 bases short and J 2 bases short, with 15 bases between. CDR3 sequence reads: CASSWTSGGPYEQYF. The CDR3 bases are TGTGCCAGCAGTTGGACATCGGGTGGACCCTACGAGCAGTACTTC.

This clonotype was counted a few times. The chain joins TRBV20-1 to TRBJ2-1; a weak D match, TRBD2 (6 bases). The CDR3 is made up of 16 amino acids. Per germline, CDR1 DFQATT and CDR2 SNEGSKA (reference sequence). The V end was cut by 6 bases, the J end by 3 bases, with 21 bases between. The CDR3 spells CSADKSTGEFYNEQFF. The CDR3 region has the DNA TGCAGTGCAGACAAGTCTACGGGAGAATTCTACAATGAGCAGTTCTTC.

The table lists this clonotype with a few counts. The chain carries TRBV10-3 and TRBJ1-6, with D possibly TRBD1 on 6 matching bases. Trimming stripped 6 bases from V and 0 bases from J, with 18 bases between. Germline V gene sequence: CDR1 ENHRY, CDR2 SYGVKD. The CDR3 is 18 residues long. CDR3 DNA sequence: TGTGCCATCAGCTCCGGGACACACAGCTTCTCCTATAATTCACCCCTCCACTTT. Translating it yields CAISSGTHSFSYNSPLHF.

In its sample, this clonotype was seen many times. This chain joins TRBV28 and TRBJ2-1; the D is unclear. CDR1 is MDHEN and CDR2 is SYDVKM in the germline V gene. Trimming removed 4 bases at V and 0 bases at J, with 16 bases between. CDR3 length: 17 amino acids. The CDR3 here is CASSSLIIRSSYNEQFF. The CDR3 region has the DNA TGTGCCAGCAGTTCGCTAATTATTCGGAGCTCCTACAATGAGCAGTTCTTC.